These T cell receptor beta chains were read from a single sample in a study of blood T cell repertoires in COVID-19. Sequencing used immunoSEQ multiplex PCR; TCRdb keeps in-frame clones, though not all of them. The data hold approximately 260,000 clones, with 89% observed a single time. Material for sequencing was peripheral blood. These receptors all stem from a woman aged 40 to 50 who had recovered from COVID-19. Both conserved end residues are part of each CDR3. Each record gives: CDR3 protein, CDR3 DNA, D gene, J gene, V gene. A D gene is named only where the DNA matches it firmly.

CASRSTSGRSDTQYF,TGTGCCAGCAGATCGACTAGCGGGAGATCAGATACGCAGTATTTT,TRBD2,TRBJ2-3,TRBV6-5
CATSDPATSGGVSGPGELFF,TGTGCCACCAGTGATCCCGCGACTAGCGGGGGAGTATCTGGCCCCGGGGAGCTGTTTTTT,TRBD2,TRBJ2-2,TRBV24-1
CASSLAAGRDTIYF,TGTGCCAGCAGCTTAGCGGCAGGGAGGGACACCATATATTTT,-,TRBJ1-3,TRBV7-2
CASSDSLYNEQFF,TGTGCCAGCAGTGATAGTTTATACAATGAGCAGTTCTTC,-,TRBJ2-1,TRBV6-1
CASSRTGGWEAFF,TGTGCCAGCAGCCGCACAGGGGGCTGGGAGGCTTTCTTT,TRBD1,TRBJ1-1,TRBV11-2
CASKNEGASGDTQYF,TGTGCCAGCAAGAACGAGGGGGCGTCAGGAGATACGCAGTATTTT,TRBD1,TRBJ2-3,TRBV2
CASSSPGSSYNEQFF,TGTGCCAGCAGCTCACCAGGTAGCTCCTACAATGAGCAGTTCTTC,-,TRBJ2-1,TRBV7-9
CASSQQGPPGNTIYF,TGTGCCAGCAGCCAACAGGGACCCCCTGGAAACACCATATATTTT,-,TRBJ1-3,TRBV5-6
CASSLARGGGTEAFF,TGTGCCAGCAGCTTAGCCCGGGGCGGAGGGACTGAAGCTTTCTTT,-,TRBJ1-1,TRBV11-2
CASSQDPLYGYTF,TGCGCCAGCAGCCAAGATCCTCTCTATGGCTACACCTTC,-,TRBJ1-2,TRBV4-3
CASSFQLNTEAFF,TGTGCCAGCAGTTTCCAGTTGAACACTGAAGCTTTCTTT,-,TRBJ1-1,TRBV12-3/TRBV12-4
CASSLALAGDTDTQYF,TGCGCCAGCAGCTTGGCTCTAGCGGGGGACACAGATACGCAGTATTTT,TRBD2,TRBJ2-3,TRBV5-1
CASSEPGTNQPQHF,TGTGCCAGCAGTGAGCCAGGAACAAATCAGCCCCAGCATTTT,-,TRBJ1-5,TRBV2
CASSLRAGTGPYNEQFF,TGTGCCAGCAGCTTACGGGCCGGGACAGGACCCTACAATGAGCAGTTCTTC,TRBD1,TRBJ2-1,TRBV7-7
CASSWLDRGNTIYF,TGCGCCAGCAGCTGGTTGGACAGGGGAAACACCATATATTTT,TRBD1,TRBJ1-3,TRBV5-1
CASSPRQDPYYGYTF,TGTGCCAGCAGCCCAAGACAGGACCCCTACTATGGCTACACCTTC,-,TRBJ1-2,TRBV11-2
CASTGLGYEQYF,TGTGCCAGCACAGGACTAGGCTACGAGCAGTACTTC,TRBD2,TRBJ2-7,TRBV2
CSVGTEGYTF,TGCAGCGTTGGGACAGAAGGCTACACCTTC,-,TRBJ1-2,TRBV29-1
CASSSRSGTNYGYTF,TGTGCCAGCAGCTCCCGGTCCGGGACTAACTATGGCTACACCTTC,-,TRBJ1-2,TRBV9
CATSGGQGNEKLFF,TGTGCCACCAGCGGGGGACAGGGAAATGAAAAACTGTTTTTT,TRBD1,TRBJ1-4,TRBV15
CAISLLGGSSTDTQYF,TGTGCCATCAGTTTACTAGGGGGATCTAGCACAGATACGCAGTATTTT,-,TRBJ2-3,TRBV10-3
CASARTGGEDEQFF,TGTGCCAGCGCAAGGACAGGGGGGGAGGATGAGCAGTTCTTC,TRBD1,TRBJ2-1,TRBV6-5
CASSLDPTGALNYGYTF,TGTGCCAGCAGCTTGGACCCAACAGGGGCACTCAACTATGGCTACACCTTC,TRBD1,TRBJ1-2,TRBV5-6
CASSYSRTIAKNIQYF,TGTGCCAGCAGTTACTCTCGGACTATAGCCAAAAACATTCAGTACTTC,-,TRBJ2-4,TRBV6-5
CASSEAPVYGYTF,TGTGCCAGCAGTGAAGCGCCAGTCTATGGCTACACCTTC,-,TRBJ1-2,TRBV2
CASSYHLLAGGPRQETQYF,TGTGCCAGCAGTTACCATTTACTAGCGGGAGGGCCTAGGCAAGAGACCCAGTACTTC,TRBD2,TRBJ2-5,TRBV6-2/TRBV6-3
CASSSYRRYGYTF,TGTGCCAGCAGCTCGTACAGGCGATATGGCTACACCTTC,-,TRBJ1-2,TRBV3-1/TRBV3-2
CASSYGTGGNDSPLHF,TGTGCCAGCAGTTACGGGACAGGGGGTAATGATTCACCCCTCCACTTT,TRBD1,TRBJ1-6,TRBV27
CASRPRGTSERPTDTQYF,TGTGCCAGCCGACCGAGGGGGACTAGCGAGAGACCCACAGATACGCAGTATTTT,TRBD2,TRBJ2-3,TRBV27
CASSPDRRNQPQHF,TGTGCCAGCAGCCCGGACAGGAGAAATCAGCCCCAGCATTTT,TRBD1,TRBJ1-5,TRBV7-3
CSVGEAGPYYGYTF,TGCAGCGTTGGGGAGGCAGGGCCCTACTATGGCTACACCTTC,-,TRBJ1-2,TRBV29-1
CASNEGSRGRTEAFF,TGTGCCAGTAATGAAGGGTCGCGGGGACGAACTGAAGCTTTCTTT,-,TRBJ1-1,TRBV19
CASSVRGPAYEQYF,TGTGCCAGCAGTGTGAGGGGGCCCGCCTACGAGCAGTACTTC,TRBD1,TRBJ2-7,TRBV2
CASSSDRLAGGNEQFF,TGTGCCAGCAGTTCCGACCGACTAGCGGGAGGGAATGAGCAGTTCTTC,TRBD2,TRBJ2-1,TRBV6-2/TRBV6-3
CASSQLQGSNEQFF,TGTGCCAGCAGCCAACTTCAGGGAAGCAATGAGCAGTTCTTC,-,TRBJ2-1,TRBV14
CASRTGSGYTF,TGTGCCAGCAGGACAGGGTCTGGCTACACCTTC,TRBD1,TRBJ1-2,TRBV12-3/TRBV12-4
CASSYNGQGTYEQYF,TGTGCCAGCAGTTACAACGGACAGGGGACGTACGAGCAGTACTTC,TRBD1,TRBJ2-7,TRBV6-5
CASSPFEGAVSGANVLTF,TGTGCCAGCTCACCATTTGAGGGGGCTGTTTCAGGGGCCAACGTCCTGACTTTC,TRBD1,TRBJ2-6,TRBV18
CASSSSLGQGNFHEQYF,TGTGCCAGCAGTTCCTCCCTCGGACAGGGTAATTTCCACGAGCAGTACTTC,TRBD1,TRBJ2-7,TRBV28
CASSNEPGQLNSPLHF,TGCGCCAGCAGCAATGAACCGGGACAGCTAAATTCACCCCTCCACTTT,TRBD1,TRBJ1-6,TRBV5-1